The source of this T cell receptor beta chain is a study of shared clonotypes between healthy human individuals. Study observations and caveats: Between several donors, naive CD4 clonotypes were shared at a level of approximately 5%.

Produced via immunoSEQ multiplex PCR; TCRdb's table is partial and in-frame only. In the table there are some 1.5 million clones, roughly 96% of which are singletons. A single count supports this clone. Its specificity is unknown. Germline V CDR1 and CDR2: SEHNR, FQNEAQ (reference sequence). The CDR3 is 16 amino acids. Trimming took 5 bases from V and 2 from J, leaving 19 bases between them. V and J are TRBV7-9 and TRBJ2-7, with a weak D call TRBD1 (5 bases). This TCR was sampled from a young man in good health. Sequenced: naive CD4+ T cells sorted from blood. Indicated subset: CD45RA+ positively selected. The CDR3 here is CASSPKFGAPTYEQYF. The CDR3 nucleotides read TGTGCCAGCAGCCCAAAATTTGGGGCACCTACCTACGAGCAGTACTTC.